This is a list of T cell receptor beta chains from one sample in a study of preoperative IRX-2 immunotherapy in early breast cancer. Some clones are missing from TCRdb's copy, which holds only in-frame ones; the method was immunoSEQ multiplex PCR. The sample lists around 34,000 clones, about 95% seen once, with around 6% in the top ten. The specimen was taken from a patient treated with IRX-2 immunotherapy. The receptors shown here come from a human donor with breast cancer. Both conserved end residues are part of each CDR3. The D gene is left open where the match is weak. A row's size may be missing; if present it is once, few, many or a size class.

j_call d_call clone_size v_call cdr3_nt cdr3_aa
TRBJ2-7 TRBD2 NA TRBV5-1 TGCGCCAGCAGCTCGGGACTACCGAACACCTACGAGCAGTACTTC CASSSGLPNTYEQYF
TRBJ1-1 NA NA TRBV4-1 TGCGCCAGCAGCCGGGAGGGACTGCTCACTGAAGCTTTCTTT CASSREGLLTEAFF
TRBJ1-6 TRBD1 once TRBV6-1 TGTGCCAGCAGTCCCTGGACAGGGAACAACTCACCCCTCCACTTT CASSPWTGNNSPLHF
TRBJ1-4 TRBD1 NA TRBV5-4 TGTGCCAGCAGCTTTTATAGGGACAGTCGGGAAAAACTGTTTTTT CASSFYRDSREKLFF
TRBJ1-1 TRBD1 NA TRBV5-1 TGCGCCAGCAGCCCCGGAGGGGGACAGACGACGTACACTGAAGCTTTCTTT CASSPGGGQTTYTEAFF
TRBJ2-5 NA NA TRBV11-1 TGTGCCAGCAGCTATTACAGGGCGTCCCAAGAGACCCAGTACTTC CASSYYRASQETQYF
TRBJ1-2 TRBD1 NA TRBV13 TGTGCCAGCAGTCTAGAGGGCCCCCCGGACAGGGGGTGGAGTAACTATGGCTACACCTTC CASSLEGPPDRGWSNYGYTF
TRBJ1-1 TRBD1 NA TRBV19 TGTGCCAGTAGTACGTCCGGGACAGGGGCCAGGGCTGAAGCTTTCTTT CASSTSGTGARAEAFF
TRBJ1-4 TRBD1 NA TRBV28 TGTGCCAGCAGTTTATTGGCCCAGGGGGCTGAAAAACTGTTTTTT CASSLLAQGAEKLFF
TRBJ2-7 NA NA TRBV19 TGTGCCAGTAGTATGGCCAGTACTAGCTCCTACGAGCAGTACTTC CASSMASTSSYEQYF
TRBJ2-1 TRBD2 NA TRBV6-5 TGTGCCAGCGGACCTCTAGCGGGGGCACGGAATGAGCAGTTCTTC CASGPLAGARNEQFF
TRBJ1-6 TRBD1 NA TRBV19 TGTGCCAGTAGATCGGGACAGGGAAGTTCACCCCTCCACTTT CASRSGQGSSPLHF
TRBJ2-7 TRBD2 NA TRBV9 TGTGCCAGCAGCGTAGGCGGGGGGGCTTACGAGCAGTACTTC CASSVGGGAYEQYF
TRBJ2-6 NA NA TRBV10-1 TGCGCCAGAGTTTTGGTAGAAGTCGCACAAAGTCGGGCCAACGTCCTGACTTTC CARVLVEVAQSRANVLTF
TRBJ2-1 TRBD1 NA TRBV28 TGTGCCAGCTTCGGGACAGGGCTACGTTACAATGAGCAGTTCTTC CASFGTGLRYNEQFF
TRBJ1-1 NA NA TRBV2 TGTGCCAGCAGTGGAACCAGGGGCGGGAACACTGAAGCTTTCTTT CASSGTRGGNTEAFF
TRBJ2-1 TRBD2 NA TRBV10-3 TGTGCCATTCTAGCGGGGGCCCCTAGCTCCTACAATGAGCAGTTCTTC CAILAGAPSSYNEQFF
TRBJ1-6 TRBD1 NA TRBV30 TGTGCCTGGAGTGGGGGACAGGCCAATTCACCCCTCCACTTT CAWSGGQANSPLHF
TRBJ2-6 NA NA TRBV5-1 TGCGCCAGCAGTGAACAGAACTCTGGGGCCAACGTCCTGACTTTC CASSEQNSGANVLTF
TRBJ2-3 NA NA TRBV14 TGTGCCAGCAGCATCGTAGGGGTAGGAGATACGCAGTATTTT CASSIVGVGDTQYF
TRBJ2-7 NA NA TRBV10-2 TGCGCCAGCCAGGGGTATCGGTACGAGCAGTACTTC CASQGYRYEQYF
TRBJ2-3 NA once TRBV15 TGTGCCACCAGCATCGACAGAGAAGATACGCAGTATTTT CATSIDREDTQYF
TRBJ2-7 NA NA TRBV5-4 TGTGCCAGCAGCTCCTCCTACGAGCAGTACTTC CASSSSYEQYF
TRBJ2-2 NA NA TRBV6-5 TGTGCCAGCAGTCGGGGGTCCGGGGAGCTGTTTTTT CASSRGSGELFF
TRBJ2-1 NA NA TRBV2 TGTGCCAGCAGTGAACAGGGATTTTACAATGAGCAGTTCTTC CASSEQGFYNEQFF
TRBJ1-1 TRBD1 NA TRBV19 TGTGCCAGTACCCGGGACAGACTAAACACTGAAGCTTTCTTT CASTRDRLNTEAFF
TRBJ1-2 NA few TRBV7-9 TGTGCCGGACGGGAGGCTGGGGACTATGGCTACACCTTC CAGREAGDYGYTF
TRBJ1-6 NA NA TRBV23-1 TGCGCCACCGTACATTTTAGTACAGTTCCCTTT CATVHFSTVPF
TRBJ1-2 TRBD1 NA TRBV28 TGTGCCAGCAGTCGACAGGGTTACTATGGCTACACCTTC CASSRQGYYGYTF
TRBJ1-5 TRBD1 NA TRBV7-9 TGTGCCAGCAGCCCCGGTAGGACGGCAGGGGGCCCGGGGCAGCCCCAGCATTTT CASSPGRTAGGPGQPQHF
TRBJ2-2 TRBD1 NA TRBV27 TGTGCCAGCAGTTTCGACAGGGGGCCGGGGACCGGGGAGCTGTTTTTT CASSFDRGPGTGELFF
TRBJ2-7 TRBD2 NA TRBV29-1 TGCAGCGTCGGCTTGGGACTAGAACGGTACGAGCAGTACTTC CSVGLGLERYEQYF
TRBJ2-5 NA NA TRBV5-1 TGCGCCAGCAGCTACCTACAGGGAGTGGAGACCCAGTACTTC CASSYLQGVETQYF
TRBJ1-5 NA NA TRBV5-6 TGTGCCAGCAGCAGTAGGCCGGGGACTTATCAGCCCCAGCATTTT CASSSRPGTYQPQHF
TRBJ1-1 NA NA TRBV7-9 TGTGCCAGCAGCTTAGGGATTAGCGGCACTGAAGCTTTCTTT CASSLGISGTEAFF
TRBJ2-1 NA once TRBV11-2 TGTGCCAGCAGGCCGTCCCCCAGCACCAGGGGATCGCACAATGAGCAGTTCTTC CASRPSPSTRGSHNEQFF
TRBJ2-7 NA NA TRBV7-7 TGTGCTAGCAGCCGGGACATGTCCTACGAGCAGTACTTC CASSRDMSYEQYF
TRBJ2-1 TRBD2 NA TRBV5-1 TGCGCCAGCAGCAGCGGGGGGGCCGTTAGCTATGAGCAGTTCTTC CASSSGGAVSYEQFF
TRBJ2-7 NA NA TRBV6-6 TGTGCCAGCAGAGGGACTGGAAGCTCCTACGAGCAGTACTTC CASRGTGSSYEQYF
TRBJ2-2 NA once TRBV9 TGTGCCAGCAGCGCGGACCTAGGAACCGGGGAGCTGTTTTTT CASSADLGTGELFF
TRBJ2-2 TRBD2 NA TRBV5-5 TGTGCCAGCAGCTTGTTCGGGGGGGCGAACACCGGGGAGCTGTTTTTT CASSLFGGANTGELFF
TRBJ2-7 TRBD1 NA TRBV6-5 TGTGCCAGCAGCAAAGTGGGGGGACAGGGGCTTGAGCAGTACTTC CASSKVGGQGLEQYF
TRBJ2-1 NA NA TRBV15 TGTGCCACCGGTGTAGGGGAGCAGTTCTTC CATGVGEQFF
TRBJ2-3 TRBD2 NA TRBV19 TGTGCCAGTAGTTTTAGCGGGGAAAGCACAGATACGCAGTATTTT CASSFSGESTDTQYF
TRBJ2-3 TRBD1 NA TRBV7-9 TGTGCCAGCAGCTTAGGGGGCCAGGGGGCACTCCATCTAGATACGCAGTATTTT CASSLGGQGALHLDTQYF
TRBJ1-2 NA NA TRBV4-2 TGTGCCAGCAGCCAAGTCGGGGCTAACTATGGCTACACCTTC CASSQVGANYGYTF
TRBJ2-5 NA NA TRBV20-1 TGCAGTGCAGTACGAGGAGAGACCCAGTACTTC CSAVRGETQYF
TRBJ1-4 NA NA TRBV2 TGTGCCAGCAGTCGAGGGCGAGCTAATGAAAAACTGTTTTTT CASSRGRANEKLFF
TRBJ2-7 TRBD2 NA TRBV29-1 TGCAGCGTCCTCATGGGACTAGCGGGAACCTACGAGCAGTACTTC CSVLMGLAGTYEQYF
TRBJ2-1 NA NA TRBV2 TGTGCCAGCAGCTTTTCCAATGAGCAGTTCTTC CASSFSNEQFF
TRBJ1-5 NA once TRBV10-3 TGTGCCATCAGTGGGAGAGATGGCGGGCCCCAGCATTTT CAISGRDGGPQHF
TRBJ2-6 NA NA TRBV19 TGTGCCAGTAGTATAGCCGGGACCGTTGGGGCCAACGTCCTGACTTTC CASSIAGTVGANVLTF
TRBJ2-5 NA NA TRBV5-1 TGCGCCAGCAGCTTGACGGGACGTCTCCAAGAGACCCAGTACTTC CASSLTGRLQETQYF
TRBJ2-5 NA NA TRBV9 TGTGCCAGCAGAGCCAGTGCCGAGGAGACCCAGTACTTC CASRASAEETQYF